This is a list of T cell receptor beta chains from one sample in a study of cytomegalovirus exposure and HLA in healthy donors. TCRdb keeps only in-frame clones here, not all; method: immunoSEQ multiplex PCR. This table has approximately 120,000 clones, roughly 94% appearing once. Sequencing was carried out using PBMCs. The receptors come from a woman younger than 35 in good health and CMV-seronegative. CDR3s include the opening cysteine and the closing phenylalanine or tryptophan. D genes are given only for firm matches. Clone size appears in some rows only: once, few, many, or a class for an expanded clone.

DNA	CDR3	J	D	size	V
TGTGCCAGCAGTTACTTTACAGGGGTCGAGCAGTACTTC	CASSYFTGVEQYF	TRBJ2-7	TRBD1	once	TRBV6-6
TGTGCCAGCAGCGAGGCGGTGGAGGGGCTTCAACGGTACTTC	CASSEAVEGLQRYF	TRBJ2-4	.	.	TRBV2
TGTGCCAGCAGTATGAGCGGGGGGGACTACAATGAGCAGTTCTTC	CASSMSGGDYNEQFF	TRBJ2-1	TRBD2	.	TRBV6-1
TGTGCCAGCAGCGTGTCACTCTATCCCCACTATGGCTACACCTTC	CASSVSLYPHYGYTF	TRBJ1-2	.	.	TRBV9
TGTGCCAGCAGCTTAGCATACACACAGGGGAATGAGCAGTTCTTC	CASSLAYTQGNEQFF	TRBJ2-1	TRBD1	.	TRBV7-2
TGTGCCAGCAGCAGGGACAGGGGGCAAACCGGGGAGCTGTTTTTT	CASSRDRGQTGELFF	TRBJ2-2	TRBD1	.	TRBV5-4
TGCGCCAGCAGCTTGTTCAGGAACACTGAAGCTTTCTTT	CASSLFRNTEAFF	TRBJ1-1	.	.	TRBV5-1
TGTGCCAGCCGAGACAGCCAGAACACTGAAGCTTTCTTT	CASRDSQNTEAFF	TRBJ1-1	.	.	TRBV27
TGTGCCAGCAGTTGGTCGGAGAGGGAAGCTTTCTTT	CASSWSEREAFF	TRBJ1-1	.	once	TRBV6-1
TGTGCCAGCAGCCCGAGGACAGACCAGAACACTGAAGCTTTCTTT	CASSPRTDQNTEAFF	TRBJ1-1	.	.	TRBV7-9
TGTGCCAGCGGACACAGGGAACAGCACACAGATACGCAGTATTTT	CASGHREQHTDTQYF	TRBJ2-3	.	.	TRBV5-4
TGTGCCAGTAGCCCGGACAGGGGAAATGAGCAGTTCTTC	CASSPDRGNEQFF	TRBJ2-1	TRBD1	.	TRBV19
TGTGCCAGTCGACAGGGGGCGCGGGAACTGTTTTTT	CASRQGARELFF	TRBJ1-4	TRBD1	.	TRBV19
TGTGCCAGCAGTTTCCTCGACAGGCAAGGTCAGCCCCAGCATTTT	CASSFLDRQGQPQHF	TRBJ1-5	.	.	TRBV28
TGTGCCAGCAGCCCCTCAAGACTGAGCTCCTACGAGCAGTACTTC	CASSPSRLSSYEQYF	TRBJ2-7	.	.	TRBV7-9
TGTGCCAGCAGCTCTATAGGGGGACAGCACACTGAAGCTTTCTTT	CASSSIGGQHTEAFF	TRBJ1-1	TRBD1	.	TRBV7-3
TGCGCCAGCAGCCAAGAGGCCCCGAGAGCGGGTAACTACGAGCAGTACTTC	CASSQEAPRAGNYEQYF	TRBJ2-7	.	few	TRBV4-1
TGTGCCAGCAGTTACCCCGGGAACACTGAAGCTTTCTTT	CASSYPGNTEAFF	TRBJ1-1	.	.	TRBV6-6
TGTGCCAGCAGTCCGAAACTCGGGTCCTATGAAAAACTGTTTTTT	CASSPKLGSYEKLFF	TRBJ1-4	.	.	TRBV6-5
TGCGCCAGCAGCTTGGAGGGGGGGTCGCAAGAGACCCAGTACTTC	CASSLEGGSQETQYF	TRBJ2-5	.	.	TRBV5-1
TGCGCCAGCAGCCAAGACGGGGGTGGCAGGCTCCGATCCTACGAGCAGTACTTC	CASSQDGGGRLRSYEQYF	TRBJ2-7	.	.	TRBV4-1
TGTGCCATCAGTGTAACCCCGGGACGCCTAGGGGGTACCGGGGAGCTGTTTTTT	CAISVTPGRLGGTGELFF	TRBJ2-2	.	.	TRBV10-3
TGTGCCAGCAGCCAATTACGCAGCGGGAGGGCCGAGACCCAGTACTTC	CASSQLRSGRAETQYF	TRBJ2-5	TRBD2	once	TRBV14
TGTGCCAGCAGCCCGGTTTCCTTAGCGGGCGGGGAGCTGTTTTTT	CASSPVSLAGGELFF	TRBJ2-2	TRBD2	.	TRBV11-2
TGTGCCAGCACCTCGGGGGGCAGGGAGGGTGAAAAACTGTTTTTT	CASTSGGREGEKLFF	TRBJ1-4	.	.	TRBV28
TGTGCCAGCAGCGGGGAGGGGGTTAGCCCCTATAATTCACCCCTCCACTTT	CASSGEGVSPYNSPLHF	TRBJ1-6	.	.	TRBV7-9
TGTGCCTGGAGTGGTAGCGGGAGGGACACCGGGGAGCTGTTTTTT	CAWSGSGRDTGELFF	TRBJ2-2	TRBD2	few	TRBV30
TGTGCCAGCAGCGACGACAGGGTCCTCTACGAGCAGTACTTC	CASSDDRVLYEQYF	TRBJ2-7	TRBD1	.	TRBV7-9
TGCGCCAGCAGCCCAGACCCCCACTCCTACGAGCAGTACTTC	CASSPDPHSYEQYF	TRBJ2-7	.	.	TRBV4-1
TGTGCCAGCAGTTTATCGGCAGCAACTAATGAAAAACTGTTTTTT	CASSLSAATNEKLFF	TRBJ1-4	.	.	TRBV27
TGTGCCAGCAGTGATGTTAGCCTAGAGCTTCCGGATACGCAGTATTTT	CASSDVSLELPDTQYF	TRBJ2-3	.	once	TRBV2
TGTGCCAGCAGCCCGCTGGGGGGTCCCATGAGCTCCTATAATTCACCCCTCCACTTT	CASSPLGGPMSSYNSPLHF	TRBJ1-6	.	.	TRBV11-2
TGTGCAAGTCGCTTAGCCCCCGATTTGGCAGGGGGCAATCAGCCCCAGCATTTT	CASRLAPDLAGGNQPQHF	TRBJ1-5	.	.	TRBV12-2
TGTGCCAGCAGTTCCCCCGGCCTAGCGGGAATCTACGAGCAGTACTTC	CASSSPGLAGIYEQYF	TRBJ2-7	TRBD2	.	TRBV28
TGTGCCAGCAGGGAGACAGGGTTGGACGAGCAGTACTTC	CASRETGLDEQYF	TRBJ2-7	TRBD1	.	TRBV28
TGTGCCAGCAGTGTATGGCAGTACGAGCAGTACTTC	CASSVWQYEQYF	TRBJ2-7	.	.	TRBV2
TGTGCCAGCAGTTACTCGAGTAGCTCTAACTATGGCTACACCTTC	CASSYSSSSNYGYTF	TRBJ1-2	.	.	TRBV6-5
TGTGCCAGCAGCTCGCAAAGCGGGAGAATTCCCCATGAGCAGTTCTTC	CASSSQSGRIPHEQFF	TRBJ2-1	TRBD2	.	TRBV7-2
TGTGCCAGCAGCTTAAGTCTCGCCCCCGGAGGCAAAACCGGGGAGCTGTTTTTT	CASSLSLAPGGKTGELFF	TRBJ2-2	.	.	TRBV7-6
TGCGCCAGCAGACCGAGCGGCAGCGACACTGAAGCTTTCTTT	CASRPSGSDTEAFF	TRBJ1-1	.	.	TRBV10-1
TGTGCCAGCAGCTTAGACAGGGGAACCGAGCAGTACTTC	CASSLDRGTEQYF	TRBJ2-7	TRBD1	.	TRBV7-3
TGTGCCAGCAGCTTAAAAGGGGACAGGGTGGTAGCAGATACGCAGTATTTT	CASSLKGDRVVADTQYF	TRBJ2-3	TRBD1	.	TRBV7-2
TGTGCCAGCAGCAGTCTCATGTGGGGGGGTCCTCAGCCCCAGCATTTT	CASSSLMWGGPQPQHF	TRBJ1-5	.	.	TRBV27
TGCGCCAGCAGCGATCCAGGGGGTGGGGAGCTGTTTTTT	CASSDPGGGELFF	TRBJ2-2	TRBD1	once	TRBV4-1
TGTGCCAGCAGCTCAGGGGGTGGACTCTTCAATGAGCAGTTCTTC	CASSSGGGLFNEQFF	TRBJ2-1	TRBD1	.	TRBV7-6
TGTGCCAGCAGCCATAAGAGGGGGAATCAGCCCCAGCATTTT	CASSHKRGNQPQHF	TRBJ1-5	.	once	TRBV28
TGCGCCAGCAGCAGGGGACTAGGGAGCTCCTACGAGCAGTACTTC	CASSRGLGSSYEQYF	TRBJ2-7	TRBD2	.	TRBV5-1
TGTGCCAGCAGCCGGGGTGGGCCTGAAGCTTTCTTT	CASSRGGPEAFF	TRBJ1-1	.	.	TRBV5-6
TGTGCCATCAGTGACGGTTGGAGGGAGAACACCGGGGAGCTGTTTTTT	CAISDGWRENTGELFF	TRBJ2-2	.	.	TRBV10-3
TGCGCCAGCAGCCAAATGGCATTCCAGATCTACACTGAAGCTTTCTTT	CASSQMAFQIYTEAFF	TRBJ1-1	.	.	TRBV4-1
TGTGCCAGCAGCAGCGGATCGAGCTCCTACAATGAGCAGTTCTTC	CASSSGSSSYNEQFF	TRBJ2-1	.	.	TRBV9
TGTGCCAGTGGGGAAACCGGGACAGGGGGCTACGAGCAGTACTTC	CASGETGTGGYEQYF	TRBJ2-7	TRBD1	few	TRBV6-1
TGTGCCAGCAGCGTAGAGGACAGGGTATCCTACAATGAGCAGTTCTTC	CASSVEDRVSYNEQFF	TRBJ2-1	TRBD1	.	TRBV9
TGTGCCAGCAGTGAGGGGGGGCAAAACATTCAGTACTTC	CASSEGGQNIQYF	TRBJ2-4	.	.	TRBV2
TGTGCCTGGAGTGACACACCTCCTACAGTTAAGTATGGCTACACCTTC	CAWSDTPPTVKYGYTF	TRBJ1-2	.	.	TRBV30